The 16 T cell receptor beta chains below come from one sample, sequenced in a study of T cells expressing NK-cell markers. TCRdb re-called the 5' RACE reads and catalogs CDR3 proteins one per entry, DNA excluded. This sample's clone table lists about 390,000 distinct CDR3 sequences. The source material was blood T cells: a sorted CD56 or NKG2C T cell subset, CD4+ or CD8+ T cells, or bulk PBMC T cells (not recorded which). These receptor sequences come from a woman in her fifties or sixties in good health.

The J gene is TRBJ2-7, the V gene TRBV27; TCRdb's D gene call, TRBD2, goes unchecked for lack of DNA. CDR1 and CDR2 (germline): MNHEY, SMNVEV (reference sequence). The CDR3 is 15 residues long. This CDR3 is CASSLVSSGTYEQYF.

The genes are TRBV9 and TRBJ2-1; TCRdb lists TRBD2, though no DNA is available to test this call. The CDR3 runs 17 residues. In germline, CDR1 is SGDLS, CDR2 YYNGEE. CDR3 loop: CASSAPSGTSGEDEQFF.

The chain couples TRBV6-5 to TRBJ2-7. Germline CDR1 and CDR2: MNHEY and SVGAGI. The CDR3 consists of 14 residues. CDR3 loop: CASSYDGWSYEQYF.

This chain links TRBV7-8 with TRBJ2-2. Germline CDR1 reads SGHVS; CDR2 reads FQNEAQ. This CDR3 region has 15 residues. The CDR3: CASNQFNSYTGELFF.

The rearrangement joins TRBV30 to TRBJ2-1; absent DNA, TCRdb's TRBD1 call cannot be checked. The CDR3 loop spans 11 amino acids. Germline CDR1 GTSNPN, CDR2 SVGIG (reference sequence). The CDR3 sequence is CAWGTGNEQFF.

The chain links TRBV29-1 to TRBJ2-6. This CDR3 region has 14 residues. Germline CDR1 reads SQVTM; CDR2 reads ANQGSEA. CDR3 in amino acids: CSVVVLSGANVLTF.

The rearrangement uses TRBV28 and TRBJ1-2; TCRdb indicates TRBD1, and absent DNA this call remains unverified. The CDR3 spans 13 residues. In germline, CDR1 is MDHEN, CDR2 SYDVKM. The CDR3 loop is CASSLSGGRGYTF.

This CDR3 is CASSLDRGPRGKLFF. The chain couples TRBV5-1 to TRBJ1-4. This CDR3 is built from 15 residues. Germline V gene lookup returns CDR1 SGHRS and CDR2 YFSETQ. Supplemented by reference TRBV5-1 and TRBJ1-4, the full variable domain reads KAGVTQTPRYLIKTRGQQVTLSCSPISGHRSVSWYQQTPGQGLQFLFEYFSETQRNKGNFPGRFSGRQFSNSRSEMNVSTLELGDSALYLCASSLDRGPRGKLFFGSGTQLSVL.

The chain uses TRBV10-3 and TRBJ2-1; there is no DNA to check the TCRdb D call of TRBD1. CDR1 is ENHRY, CDR2 SYGVKD, per germline. The CDR3 sequence is 18 residues long. CDR3 amino acids: CAISESPGQGNTYNEQFF.

The chain combines TRBV20-1 with TRBJ2-1; TCRdb indicates TRBD1, and absent DNA this call remains unverified. This CDR3 has 12 residues. The V gene's germline CDR1 is DFQATT and CDR2 SNEGSKA (reference sequence). The CDR3 is CSAPKQGDEQFF.

The chain couples TRBV29-1 to TRBJ2-7; TCRdb lists TRBD1, though no DNA is available to test this call. The CDR3 sequence is 14 residues long. CDR1 is SQVTM, CDR2 ANQGSEA, per germline. CDR3 amino acids: CSAGGQGRNYEQYF.

The rearrangement joins TRBV20-1 to TRBJ2-3; TCRdb names TRBD2, which stays unverified in the absence of DNA. Germline V lookup: CDR1 DFQATT, CDR2 SNEGSKA (reference sequence). The CDR3 has 15 residues. CDR3 in amino acids: CSGVSLRHYTDTQYF.

The chain uses TRBV3-1 and TRBJ2-3. The V gene's germline CDR1 is LGHDT and CDR2 YNNKEL (reference sequence). The CDR3 has 14 residues. This chain's CDR3 is CASSARLAADTQYF.

The chain has TRBV24-1 and TRBJ2-3; TCRdb's D call, TRBD2, is unchecked because there is no DNA. CDR1 is KGHDR, CDR2 SFDVKD, per germline. This CDR3 contains 14 residues. The CDR3 sequence: CATSDYLRRDTQYF.

This rearrangement joins TRBV3-1 to TRBJ1-2; the TCRdb D gene call, TRBD1, has no DNA to confirm it. The length of the CDR3 is 13 residues. Germline CDR1 LGHDT, CDR2 YNNKEL (reference sequence). CDR3 sequence reads: CAVGRPGNYGYTF.

This chain connects TRBV5-5 to TRBJ2-1; there is no DNA to check the TCRdb D call of TRBD2. There are 16 residues in the CDR3. Looked up from germline, CDR1 is SGHKS and CDR2 is YYEKEE (reference sequence). CDR3 in amino acids: CASSIGLAGAYNEQFF.